The 18 T cell receptor beta chains below were found in one sample sequenced in a study of Ad26.COV2.S vaccination and SARS-CoV-2 variants. The repertoire was sequenced with immunoSEQ multiplex PCR; TCRdb's copy has only in-frame clones and lacks some. The table has some 350,000 clones, around 92% seen once. This specimen was peripheral blood, taken after recovery from COVID-19. The source is a human donor who had recovered from COVID-19.

This clone was recorded only once. Other nucleotide sequences in the sample specify the same CDR3. CDR3 DNA: TGCAGTGCAAGGACCTCCTACGAGCAGTACTTC. Amino acid sequence: CSARTSYEQYF. The genes are TRBV20-1 and TRBJ2-7, with no clear D. From germline, CDR1 is DFQATT and CDR2 SNEGSKA (reference sequence). The CDR3 spans 11 residues. V lost 6 bases and J 0 bases, leaving 6 bases between the germline ends.

The gene calls are TRBV29-1 and TRBJ1-2; D is uncertain. The CDR3 runs 13 residues. Germline loops: CDR1 SQVTM, CDR2 ANQGSEA. Trimming pared 3 bases from V and 6 bases from J, leaving 14 bases between. The CDR3 loop is CSVDLGGNHGYTF. For the CDR3, the DNA is TGCAGCGTTGACCTAGGAGGGAATCATGGCTACACCTTC.

This clone was picked up a small number of times. The rearrangement uses TRBV6-5 and TRBJ1-5; D gene ambiguous. Germline V lookup: CDR1 MNHEY, CDR2 SVGAGI. Trimming cost V 4 bases and J 4 bases, with 8 bases left between them. CDR3 length: 13 amino acids. CDR3 sequence reads: CASSWDLNQPQHF. The DNA for the CDR3 is TGTGCCAGCAGTTGGGATCTGAATCAGCCCCAGCATTTT.

With regard to this clone: Additional DNA sequences in this sample encode the identical CDR3. This chain connects TRBV11-2 to TRBJ1-5; maybe TRBD1 (6 bases). The CDR3 contains 14 residues. Trimming took 3 bases from V and 3 from J, leaving 9 bases between them. CDR1 is SGHAT and CDR2 is FQNNGV in the germline V gene. The CDR3: CASSFGQTNQPQHF. CDR3 nucleotides: TGTGCCAGCAGCTTCGGACAGACCAATCAGCCCCAGCATTTT.

The rearrangement uses TRBV5-4 and TRBJ2-7; 9 nucleotides match TRBD1. The germline gives CDR1 SGHNT, CDR2 YYREEE (reference sequence). The CDR3 runs 15 residues. V was clipped by 4 bases and J by 5 bases; unmatched bases: 10. Here the CDR3 DNA reads TGTGCCAGCAGCGATACAGGGGGCGCGGGCGACGAGCAGTACTTC. The encoded protein is CASSDTGGAGDEQYF.

This clone has only a few counts. The V call is TRBV6-1, the J call TRBJ1-2; D uncertain. This CDR3 comprises 16 residues. Germline V lookup: CDR1 MNHNS, CDR2 SASEGT. Trimming stripped 1 base from V and 4 bases from J, with 16 bases between. The CDR3: CASSEGVRSNLYGYTF. CDR3 in DNA: TGTGCCAGCAGTGAAGGTGTTAGGAGTAACCTCTATGGCTACACCTTC.

The chain links TRBV10-3 to TRBJ2-3, with D maybe TRBD1 (6 bases). The CDR3 sequence is 12 residues long. Germline loops: CDR1 ENHRY, CDR2 SYGVKD. V was trimmed by 10 bases and J by 2 bases, leaving 10 bases between them. The CDR3 nucleotides read TGTGCCAGCCGGGACAACACAGATACGCAGTATTTT. Protein: CASRDNTDTQYF.

The chain carries TRBV4-1 and TRBJ2-5, with D unresolved. V was cut by 5 bases and J by 4 bases, with 17 bases left in between. The CDR3 has 15 amino acids. Germline V lookup: CDR1 MGHRA, CDR2 YSYEKL. CDR3 protein: CASSYYMSSGETQYF. CDR3 sequence (DNA): TGCGCCAGCAGCTACTACATGAGTTCTGGAGAGACCCAGTACTTC.

The rearrangement joins TRBV6-1 to TRBJ1-4; D unclear. Germline V gene sequence: CDR1 MNHNS, CDR2 SASEGT. The CDR3 spans 16 residues. Trimming took off 0 bases at V and 0 bases at J, with 8 bases between the two ends. This chain's CDR3 is CASSEALYSTNEKLFF. CDR3 in DNA: TGTGCCAGCAGTGAAGCGTTATACTCAACTAATGAAAAACTGTTTTTT.

V and J are TRBV19 and TRBJ1-6; no clear D gene. V dropped 3 bases and J dropped 9 bases, with 12 bases sitting between them. Germline CDR1 LNHDA, CDR2 SQIVND (reference sequence). The CDR3 totals 14 residues. CDR3 in DNA: TGTGCCAGTAGTATCCCCCCCAAGAGTTCACCCCTCCACTTT. It specifies CASSIPPKSSPLHF.

This clone was observed a single time. This chain links TRBV10-3 with TRBJ2-5; maybe TRBD1 (5 bases). The germline V and J ends were trimmed by 4 bases and 5 bases, with 11 bases remaining between them. CDR3 size: 13 residues. Germline lookup yields CDR1 ENHRY and CDR2 SYGVKD. CDR3 amino acids: CAISVRVGETQYF. CDR3 coding DNA: TGTGCCATCAGTGTCAGGGTTGGGGAGACCCAGTACTTC.

The chain joins TRBV5-6 to TRBJ2-3; 9 positions agree with TRBD1. The V gene end was trimmed by 4 bases and the J gene end by 8 bases; junction bases not matched to a gene: 11. Per the germline V gene, CDR1 is SGHDT and CDR2 is YYEEEE. This CDR3 has 15 residues. The CDR3 DNA sequence: TGTGCCAGCAGCCTTACAGGGGGCGAAGTGAGTACGCAGTATTTT. Protein product: CASSLTGGEVSTQYF.

V gene TRBV7-9 combines with J gene TRBJ2-6; 9 positions agree with TRBD1. CDR1 is SEHNR and CDR2 is FQNEAQ in the germline V gene (reference sequence). V lost 1 base and J lost 9; bases outside the gene matches: 4. The length of the CDR3 is 15 residues. The CDR3 DNA reads as TGTGCCAGCAGCTTAGGGACAGGGGAAGTCAACGTCCTGACTTTC. Encoded protein: CASSLGTGEVNVLTF. The variable domain in full, with the rest retrieved from reference TRBV7-9 and TRBJ2-6, is DTGVSQNPRHKITKRGQNVTFRCDPISEHNRLYWYRQTLGQGPEFLTYFQNEAQLEKSRLLSDRFSAERPKGSFSTLEIQRTEQGDSAMYLCASSLGTGEVNVLTFGAGSRLTVL.

The genes are TRBV7-9 and TRBJ2-3; 7 bases are shared with TRBD1. The CDR3 has 18 amino acids. Per the germline V gene, CDR1 is SEHNR and CDR2 is FQNEAQ (reference sequence). The ends lost 2 bases at V and 1 base at J; junction bases unmatched: 12. The CDR3 DNA is TGTGCCAGCAGCTTACGCCTTGACAGGGTCTATCGCACAGATACGCAGTATTTT. Translating it yields CASSLRLDRVYRTDTQYF.

V is TRBV29-1 and J is TRBJ1-3; 7 positions agree with TRBD1. Unmatched junction bases numbered 7, after V lost 7 bases and J lost 4 bases. The germline V gene encodes CDR1 SQVTM and CDR2 ANQGSEA. The CDR3 extends over 13 amino acids. The CDR3 DNA reads as TGCAGCGGGGAAGGGACAGACGGAAACACCATATATTTT. It specifies CSGEGTDGNTIYF. Together with reference TRBV29-1 and TRBJ1-3, the CDR3 gives the full variable domain: SAVISQKPSRDICQRGTSLTIQCQVDSQVTMMFWYRQQPGQSLTLIATANQGSEATYESGFVIDKFPISRPNLTFSTLTVSNMSPEDSSIYLCSGEGTDGNTIYFGEGSWLTVV.

The V call is TRBV3-1 (or the pseudogene TRBV3-2), the J call TRBJ2-5, with D possibly being TRBD2 (5 bases). Trimming shortened V by 0 bases and J by 4 bases, and 15 bases separated the two germline ends. Germline CDR1 and CDR2: LGHDT and YNNKEL (reference sequence). The CDR3 totals 16 residues. CDR3 residues: CASSQDGGSWTETQYF. For the CDR3, the DNA is TGTGCCAGCAGCCAAGATGGAGGCAGTTGGACAGAGACCCAGTACTTC.

The chain carries TRBV10-3 and TRBJ1-1, with a possible D match to TRBD1 (5 bases). The CDR3 is made up of 11 amino acids. V lost 11 bases, J lost 3 bases, and 10 bases lay in between. Germline CDR1 reads ENHRY; CDR2 reads SYGVKD. CDR3 amino acids: CASGQDTEAFF. The CDR3 DNA sequence: TGTGCCTCCGGACAAGACACTGAAGCTTTCTTT.

The V and J genes are TRBV5-8 and TRBJ2-3, with 9 bases that match TRBD2. The CDR3 sequence is 15 residues long. Germline CDR1 SGHTS, CDR2 YDEGEE. The ends lost 0 bases at V and 2 bases at J; junction bases unmatched: 1. The CDR3 loop is CASSLGLADTDTQYF. In DNA, the CDR3 is TGTGCCAGCAGCTTGGGACTAGCGGACACAGATACGCAGTATTTT. The full variable domain, rest sourced from reference TRBV5-8 and TRBJ2-3, is EAGVTQSPTHLIKTRGQQATLRCSPISGHTSVYWYQQALGLGLQFLLWYDEGEERNRGNFPPRFSGRQFPNYSSELNVNALELEDSALYLCASSLGLADTDTQYFGPGTRLTVL.